The T cell receptor (beta chain) described here comes from a study of T cells in Graves' hyperthyroidism and ophthalmopathy. General study findings and limits: Ophthalmopathy stood apart from stable hyperthyroidism in a 13 V-J model. Within blood appeared most thyroid clonotypes that had expanded above 0.001.

This clonotype was found many times. Its antigen is undetermined. Trimming cost V 6 bases and J 4 bases, with 8 bases left between them. Germline CDR1 SQVTM, CDR2 ANQGSEA. The CDR3 is 11 residues long. Authors of the study amplified TCR beta CDR3 regions from RNA transcripts. In the first-round RT-PCR of the TCR CDR3, the HTBI primer set was used. TCRdb re-called the multiplex PCR reads through MiXCR, storing one row per CDR3 protein. The sample has 500,000 to 750,000 distinct CDR3 sequences, about a sixth seen once. Graves' hyperthyroidism was deemed stable given no ophthalmopathy progression within 18 months.

Sequenced: blood. The receptor's source is a woman younger than 45 with Graves' hyperthyroidism. The chain uses TRBV29-1 and TRBJ2-3; D is unclear. CDR3 in amino acids: CSVGTADTQYF. CDR3 sequence (DNA): TGCAGCGTCGGAACCGCAGATACGCAGTATTTT.